Below are 12 T cell receptor beta chains sequenced from a single sample in a study of blood T cell repertoires in COVID-19. Measured with immunoSEQ multiplex PCR; TCRdb has only the in-frame clones, and not every one. This table holds about 82,000 clones, approximately 80% found once. Sequencing used peripheral blood. The receptors here all came from an elderly man with acute or convalescent COVID-19.

The V gene is TRBV2, the J gene TRBJ1-1; D unclear. The length of the CDR3 is 17 residues. V was shortened by 0 bases and J by 0 bases, with 14 bases between the two germline ends. The germline V gene encodes CDR1 SNHLY and CDR2 FYNNEI. Here the CDR3 DNA reads TGTGCCAGCAGTGAAGCGCTAACCGGGGTAATGAACACTGAAGCTTTCTTT. Amino acid sequence: CASSEALTGVMNTEAFF.

The chain uses TRBV30 and TRBJ1-4, with D possibly being TRBD1 (5 bases). The CDR3 has 14 residues. Germline CDR1 GTSNPN, CDR2 SVGIG (reference sequence). V lost 3 bases and J lost 6, with 14 bases in between. The CDR3 sequence: CAWRAGGTDEKLFF. The CDR3 DNA is TGTGCCTGGAGGGCGGGGGGAACGGATGAAAAACTGTTTTTT.

The chain joins TRBV6-6 to TRBJ2-7; D is possibly TRBD2 (6 bases). The CDR3 runs to 12 residues. V was trimmed by 6 bases and J by 7 bases, leaving 13 bases between them. The germline CDR1 and CDR2 sequences are MNHNY and SVGAGI (reference sequence). CDR3 nucleotide sequence: TGTGCCAGCAGCCGGGTGGGGGGAGAGCAGTACTTC. Its translation is CASSRVGGEQYF.

V gene TRBV6-5 combines with J gene TRBJ1-5; D is perhaps TRBD1 (5 bases). The CDR3 extends over 13 amino acids. Trimming pared 5 bases from V and 3 bases from J, leaving 8 bases between. Germline V lookup: CDR1 MNHEY, CDR2 SVGAGI. This CDR3 is CASSRQLNQPQHF. CDR3 sequence (DNA): TGTGCCAGCAGTCGACAGCTCAATCAGCCCCAGCATTTT.

This chain uses TRBV12-3 or TRBV12-4 with TRBJ2-5; D perhaps matches TRBD1 (6 bases). Trimming took off 7 bases at V and 5 bases at J, with 14 bases between the two ends. The CDR3 contains 13 residues. The chain's CDR3 is CASTLGGVETQYF. CDR3 nucleotides: TGTGCCAGCACCCTAGGGGGTGTGGAGACCCAGTACTTC.

The chain combines TRBV2 with TRBJ2-5; D perhaps matches TRBD1 (6 bases). Trimming took 2 bases from V and 5 from J, leaving 12 bases between them. Germline CDR1 is SNHLY and CDR2 is FYNNEI. CDR3 length equals 14 residues. The DNA for the CDR3 is TGTGCCAGCAGTGAACAGGGGAAAGGGGAGACCCAGTACTTC. This codes for CASSEQGKGETQYF.

This chain connects TRBV7-9 to TRBJ1-5; maybe TRBD1 (6 bases). This CDR3 contains 16 residues. Germline loops: CDR1 SEHNR, CDR2 FQNEAQ (reference sequence). Trimming removed 4 bases at V and 1 base at J, with 14 bases between. The CDR3 DNA reads TGTGCCAGCAGCTCAACCACAGGGAGCAGCAATCAGCCCCAGCATTTT. Translated, it gives CASSSTTGSSNQPQHF.

This clone was counted many times. The V gene is TRBV5-1, the J gene TRBJ2-3, with TRBD2 identical over 12 bases. In germline, CDR1 is SGHRS, CDR2 YFSETQ. The CDR3 covers 16 residues. V was pared by 3 bases and J by 4 bases, with 6 bases of the junction left unmatched. In nucleotides, the CDR3 is TGCGCCAGCAGCTCTAGCGGGAGGGCCGCCGCAGATACGCAGTATTTT. Amino acid sequence: CASSSSGRAAADTQYF.

In this sample, this clone turned up once. The chain uses TRBV4-3 and TRBJ2-1; 10 nucleotides line up with TRBD1. V shed 0 bases, J shed 11 bases, and the junction held 13 bases outside the gene matches. CDR1 and CDR2 (germline): LGHNA, YSLEER. The CDR3 is 17 residues long. CDR3 sequence reads: CASSQEGTLRQGAKQFF. As DNA, the CDR3 is TGCGCCAGCAGCCAAGAAGGAACTCTGAGACAGGGGGCAAAGCAGTTCTTC.

This sequence joins TRBV7-2 and TRBJ2-2; 9 bases fit TRBD2. Germline V lookup: CDR1 SGHTA, CDR2 FQGNSA. This CDR3 region has 17 residues. The ends lost 2 bases at V and 6 bases at J; junction bases unmatched: 10. The CDR3 region is CASSLIPRGRAAGELFF. Written as DNA, the CDR3 is TGTGCCAGCAGCTTAATTCCTCGCGGGAGGGCCGCCGGGGAGCTGTTTTTT.

This chain joins TRBV27 and TRBJ2-1, with a weak D call TRBD1 (5 bases). Trimming removed 2 bases from V and 6 bases from J, with 17 bases in between. The CDR3 is made up of 16 amino acids. Per the germline V gene, CDR1 is MNHEY and CDR2 is SMNVEV (reference sequence). The CDR3 sequence: CASSLTPRGLVNEQFF. CDR3 DNA: TGTGCCAGCAGTTTAACCCCAAGGGGCCTTGTCAATGAGCAGTTCTTC.

This clone was observed a few times. This chain connects TRBV5-1 to TRBJ2-1; 9 positions agree with TRBD2. CDR1 and CDR2 from the germline V gene are SGHRS and YFSETQ. The CDR3 has 17 amino acids. The junction had 12 bases not matched to a gene; V was cut back by 0 bases and J by 8 bases. CDR3 DNA: TGCGCCAGCAGCTTGGGGATCAGAGCGGGAGGTCGGGATGAGCAGTTCTTC. Its protein is CASSLGIRAGGRDEQFF. Looking up the rest from reference TRBV5-1 and TRBJ2-1 gives the full variable domain: KAGVTQTPRYLIKTRGQQVTLSCSPISGHRSVSWYQQTPGQGLQFLFEYFSETQRNKGNFPGRFSGRQFSNSRSEMNVSTLELGDSALYLCASSLGIRAGGRDEQFFGPGTRLTVL.